The 8 T cell receptor beta chains given below trace back to one sample, sequenced in a study of cytomegalovirus exposure and HLA in healthy donors. Primers included in the PCR were 60 Vbeta and 13 Jbeta primers. Clones were sequenced by immunoSEQ multiplex PCR, and TCRdb holds only the in-frame ones, with some missing. This table has 140,000 or so clones, 65% to 85% appearing once. The sequencing sample was made of PBMCs. The origin of the receptors is a male donor in good health and CMV-seronegative.

This sequence joins TRBV13 and TRBJ1-2; D may be TRBD1 (6 bases). V was cut by 6 bases and J by 6 bases, with 20 bases left in between. The CDR3 sequence is 15 residues long. The germline V gene has CDR1 PRHDT and CDR2 FYEKMQ (reference sequence). The CDR3 DNA reads TGTGCCAGCAGTGGACCACAGGGTATGAAGGATGGCTACACCTTC. It encodes CASSGPQGMKDGYTF.

This chain connects TRBV5-1 to TRBJ2-3; 13 positions agree with TRBD2. The CDR3 is 18 residues long. The J segment lost 0 bases and the V segment lost 3 bases, leaving 7 bases of the junction unmatched. CDR1 and CDR2 from the germline V gene are SGHRS and YFSETQ. DNA for the CDR3: TGCGCCAGCAGCTCCAGGACTAGCGGGGGTTATAGCACAGATACGCAGTATTTT. This translates into CASSSRTSGGYSTDTQYF.

The rearrangement joins TRBV30 to TRBJ2-3; D is perhaps TRBD2 (6 bases). CDR3 length equals 14 residues. The germline gives CDR1 GTSNPN, CDR2 SVGIG (reference sequence). V was shortened by 2 bases and J by 3 bases, with 12 bases between the two germline ends. CDR3 in DNA: TGTGCCTGGAGTCCGGCGGGAAGGACAGATACGCAGTATTTT. Amino acids: CAWSPAGRTDTQYF.

This chain joins TRBV7-9 and TRBJ2-7; maybe TRBD1 (6 bases). The CDR3 is 14 residues long. Germline-derived CDR1 and CDR2 are SEHNR and FQNEAQ (reference sequence). The V gene lost 1 base and the J gene lost 5 bases, with 12 bases spanning the gap. CDR3 residues: CASSLVTGSDEQYF. The CDR3 bases are TGTGCCAGCAGCTTAGTCACAGGGAGCGACGAGCAGTACTTC. Variable domain in full (rest from reference TRBV7-9 and TRBJ2-7): DTGVSQNPRHKITKRGQNVTFRCDPISEHNRLYWYRQTLGQGPEFLTYFQNEAQLEKSRLLSDRFSAERPKGSFSTLEIQRTEQGDSAMYLCASSLVTGSDEQYFGPGTRLTVT.

The rearrangement links TRBV30 to TRBJ2-7; TRBD2 aligns across 7 bases. The germline CDR1 and CDR2 sequences are GTSNPN and SVGIG (reference sequence). V lost 0 bases to trimming and J lost 2 bases; unmatched junction nucleotides: 4. The CDR3 loop spans 14 amino acids. Written as DNA, the CDR3 is TGTGCCTGGAGTGTATCGGCGGGAGCCTACGAGCAGTACTTC. Its protein product is CAWSVSAGAYEQYF.

The genes are TRBV19 and TRBJ1-1; TRBD1 matches 9 bases. Germline-derived CDR1 and CDR2 are LNHDA and SQIVND (reference sequence). V trimming: 3 bases; J trimming: 6 bases; junction bases outside the gene matches: 2. This CDR3 comprises 13 residues. As DNA, the CDR3 is TGTGCCAGTAGTATGGGACAGGGCTCTGAAGCTTTCTTT. Encoded protein: CASSMGQGSEAFF.

The CDR3 DNA reads as TGTGCCAGCAGTCCCCACCGACTAGCGGGAAAAACCGGGGAGCTGTTTTTT. Protein product: CASSPHRLAGKTGELFF. The chain carries TRBV27 and TRBJ2-2; 11 bases are shared with TRBD2. The trim removed 5 bases at V and 5 bases at J, leaving 10 bases unmatched. CDR1 and CDR2 from the germline V gene are MNHEY and SMNVEV (reference sequence). This CDR3 region has 17 residues.

The chain has TRBV7-8 and TRBJ2-7, with 7 positions matching TRBD1. The CDR3 contains 13 residues. Unmatched junction bases numbered 2, after V lost 6 bases and J lost 0 bases. CDR1 and CDR2 (germline): SGHVS, FQNEAQ. The CDR3 loop is CASRQGSSYEQYF. As DNA, the CDR3 is TGTGCCAGCAGACAGGGGTCCTCCTACGAGCAGTACTTC. Looking up the rest from reference TRBV7-8 and TRBJ2-7 gives the full variable domain: GAGVSQSPRYKVAKRGQDVALRCDPISGHVSLFWYQQALGQGPEFLTYFQNEAQLDKSGLPSDRFFAERPEGSVSTLKIQRTQQEDSAVYLCASRQGSSYEQYFGPGTRLTVT.